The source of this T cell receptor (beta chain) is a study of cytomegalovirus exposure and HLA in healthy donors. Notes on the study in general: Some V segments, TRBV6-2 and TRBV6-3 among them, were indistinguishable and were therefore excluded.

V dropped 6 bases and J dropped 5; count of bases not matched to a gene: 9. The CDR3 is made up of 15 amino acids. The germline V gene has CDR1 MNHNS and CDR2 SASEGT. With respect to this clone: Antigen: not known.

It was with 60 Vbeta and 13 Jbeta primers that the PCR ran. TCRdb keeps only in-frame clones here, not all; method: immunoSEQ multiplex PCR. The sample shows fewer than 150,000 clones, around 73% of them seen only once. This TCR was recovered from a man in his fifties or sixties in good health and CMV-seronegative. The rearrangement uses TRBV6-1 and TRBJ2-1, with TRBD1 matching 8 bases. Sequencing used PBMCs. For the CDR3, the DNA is TGTGCCAGCAGAAGCATAGCGACAGGGGACAATGAGCAGTTCTTC. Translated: CASRSIATGDNEQFF.